This is a list of T cell receptor beta chains from one sample in a study of blood T cell repertoires in COVID-19. Sequencing was performed with immunoSEQ multiplex PCR; in TCRdb, only in-frame clones are kept and a portion is missing. The sample consists of roughly 120,000 clones, about 80% of them appearing once. Sequenced input: peripheral blood. The receptors were gathered from a woman aged 40 to 50 with acute or convalescent COVID-19. The CDR3 runs from the conserved cysteine through the conserved F or W. Rows give clone size only sometimes, using once, few, many, or a class for an expanded clone.

J: TRBJ1-3
length: 14
size: .
V: TRBV7-2
CDR3: CASSHPVSGNTIYF

J: TRBJ2-1
length: 17
size: .
V: TRBV4-1
CDR3: CASSQSRIGRSFNEQFF

J: TRBJ1-4
length: 14
size: .
V: TRBV4-3
CDR3: CASSQYRDREKLFF

J: TRBJ2-1
length: 13
size: .
V: TRBV3-1/TRBV3-2
CDR3: CASSQGQARVGFF

J: TRBJ1-1
length: 14
size: .
V: TRBV4-3
CDR3: CASSRLGGDTEAFF

J: TRBJ1-1
length: 12
size: few
V: TRBV28
CDR3: CASSLSRTEAFF

J: TRBJ2-7
length: 18
size: once
V: TRBV5-1
CDR3: CASSLGPLRGGANYEQYF

J: TRBJ2-1
length: 17
size: .
V: TRBV2
CDR3: CASSELVLDRGSNEQFF

J: TRBJ1-2
length: 17
size: .
V: TRBV2
CDR3: CASRGGTGVPTNYGYTF

J: TRBJ2-7
length: 15
size: .
V: TRBV7-2
CDR3: CASSSEPGGAYEQYF

J: TRBJ2-2
length: 14
size: .
V: TRBV6-5
CDR3: CASKTSLNTGELFF

J: TRBJ1-2
length: 16
size: .
V: TRBV19
CDR3: CASSITRGTGEYGYTF

J: TRBJ1-2
length: 17
size: .
V: TRBV4-2
CDR3: CASSQESGTLGFYGYTF

J: TRBJ2-2
length: 14
size: .
V: TRBV6-5
CDR3: CASLRRVGTGELFF

J: TRBJ2-2
length: 17
size: .
V: TRBV5-1
CDR3: CASSFQGGTGNTGELFF

J: TRBJ1-2
length: 11
size: .
V: TRBV30
CDR3: CAWSEISGYTF

J: TRBJ1-4
length: 15
size: .
V: TRBV19
CDR3: CASRTFSGGGEKLFF

J: TRBJ1-1
length: 16
size: .
V: TRBV5-4
CDR3: CASSFPGGRGKTEAFF

J: TRBJ1-6
length: 14
size: .
V: TRBV6-7
CDR3: CASSYSKHVSPLHF

J: TRBJ1-1
length: 15
size: .
V: TRBV27
CDR3: CASSNGQGRGTEAFF

J: TRBJ1-5
length: 14
size: few
V: TRBV2
CDR3: CASRATGESQPQHF

J: TRBJ1-4
length: 16
size: .
V: TRBV5-1
CDR3: CASSLVPDSTNEKLFF

J: TRBJ2-2
length: 15
size: .
V: TRBV4-1
CDR3: CASSPPTPNTGELFF

J: TRBJ1-1
length: 14
size: .
V: TRBV10-1
CDR3: CASSESPAGTEAFF

J: TRBJ2-1
length: 14
size: .
V: TRBV6-6
CDR3: CASSRSSGGFEQFF

J: TRBJ1-6
length: 13
size: .
V: TRBV5-1
CDR3: CASSPGVHSPLHF

J: TRBJ2-1
length: 14
size: .
V: TRBV11-3
CDR3: CASSLDRRDNEQFF

J: TRBJ1-3
length: 13
size: .
V: TRBV10-3
CDR3: CAISESIGVTIYF

J: TRBJ1-1
length: 12
size: .
V: TRBV12-3/TRBV12-4
CDR3: CASTLVGRQAFF

J: TRBJ2-2
length: 16
size: .
V: TRBV9
CDR3: CASSVEGLAIPGELFF

J: TRBJ2-2
length: 17
size: .
V: TRBV6-2/TRBV6-3
CDR3: CASSYVLGRGDTGELFF

J: TRBJ1-1
length: 15
size: few
V: TRBV5-1
CDR3: CASSREAGRNTEAFF

J: TRBJ2-6
length: 14
size: .
V: TRBV5-1
CDR3: CASSSRGGANVLTF

J: TRBJ1-1
length: 14
size: few
V: TRBV27
CDR3: CASSPREVNTEAFF

J: TRBJ1-2
length: 14
size: .
V: TRBV7-2
CDR3: CASSLGGPLYGYTF